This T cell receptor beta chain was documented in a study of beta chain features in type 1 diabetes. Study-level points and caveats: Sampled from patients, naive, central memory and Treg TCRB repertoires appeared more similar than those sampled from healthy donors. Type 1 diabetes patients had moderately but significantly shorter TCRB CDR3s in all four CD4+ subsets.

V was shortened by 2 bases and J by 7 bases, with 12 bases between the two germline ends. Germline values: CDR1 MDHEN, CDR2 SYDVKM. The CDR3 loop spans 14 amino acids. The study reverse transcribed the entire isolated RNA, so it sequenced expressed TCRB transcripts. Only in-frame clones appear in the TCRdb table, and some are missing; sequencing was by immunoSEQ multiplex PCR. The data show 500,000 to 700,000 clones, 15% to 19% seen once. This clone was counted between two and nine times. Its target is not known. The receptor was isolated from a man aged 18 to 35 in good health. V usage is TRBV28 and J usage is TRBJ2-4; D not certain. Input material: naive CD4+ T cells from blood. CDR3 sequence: CASSLAVGGNIQYF. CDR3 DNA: TGTGCCAGCAGTTTAGCAGTGGGTGGTAACATTCAGTACTTC.